In its sample, the clone carrying this TCR beta chain was seen many times. The antigen is unknown. Construction of the TCR beta libraries employed iRepertoire HTBI primers in conjunction with Arm-PCR of CDR3 regions. TCRdb used MiXCR to reprocess the multiplex PCR reads, holding one entry per CDR3 protein. The sample comprises approximately 350,000 distinct CDR3 sequences, about 23% of which are singletons, and 25% to 35% rests with the top ten. The CDR3 has 16 residues. Unmatched junction bases numbered 8, after V lost 0 bases and J lost 5 bases. Germline CDR1 and CDR2: SGHRS and YFSETQ. Time point of the sample: persistent/refractory GD, antithyroid drugs over 5 years with positive TRAb. With RNA extracted from PBMCs as input, the TCR library was made. EDTA tubes received roughly 9.7 milliliters of drawn peripheral blood. This entry is derived from a study of regulatory T cells in long-lasting Graves disease.

Study-wide results and caveats: Researchers examined only peripheral blood and not thyroid tissue. Persistent cases of Graves' showed reduced TCR diversity relative to newly diagnosed patients. Since the sample size was small, accuracy may have been reduced.

The receptor comes from a woman between 40 and 50 years old with Graves disease. The chain has TRBV5-1 and TRBJ2-7, with 10 nucleotides matching TRBD2. Sample: peripheral blood mononuclear cells (PBMCs), taken when the disease was refractory, from a patient treated with antithyroid drugs. CDR3 bases: TGCGCCAGCAGCTTGGTTCTAGCGGGAGAAGGGGACGAGCAGTACTTC. Its translation: CASSLVLAGEGDEQYF.